A single sample is the source of the 5 T cell receptor beta chains below, sequenced in a study of cytomegalovirus exposure and HLA in healthy donors. It was with 60 Vbeta and 13 Jbeta primers that the PCR ran. Data came from immunoSEQ multiplex PCR; TCRdb stores just in-frame clones and leaves some out. The sample carries approximately 110,000 clones, 81% recorded once. Sequenced material: PBMCs. The receptors derive from a woman under 40 in good health and CMV-seronegative.

In its sample, this clone was seen a few times. The genes are TRBV6-5 and TRBJ1-1; TRBD1 is a possible D gene (6 bases). Germline CDR1 and CDR2: MNHEY and SVGAGI. V lost 6 bases and J lost 3, with 14 bases in between. The CDR3 is made up of 14 amino acids. CDR3 DNA: TGTGCCAGCAGCCTAGGGGGGAGGGACACTGAAGCTTTCTTT. This encodes CASSLGGRDTEAFF.

The V gene is TRBV27, the J gene TRBJ1-1; 7 bases are a match to TRBD1. Germline CDR1 and CDR2: MNHEY and SMNVEV (reference sequence). This CDR3 has 14 residues. The V segment lost 4 bases and the J segment 5 bases; nucleotides outside the gene matches: 7. Here the CDR3 reads CASSWQGVGTEAFF. CDR3 nucleotides: TGTGCCAGCAGTTGGCAGGGGGTGGGAACTGAAGCTTTCTTT.

The chain combines TRBV30 with TRBJ2-5; TRBD2 matches at 8 bases. Germline CDR1 and CDR2: GTSNPN and SVGIG (reference sequence). The length of the CDR3 is 15 residues. Trimming at V came to 4 bases and at J to 0 bases, leaving 7 bases not matched to a gene. The CDR3 nucleotides read TGTGCCTGGACCTTAGCGGGGATGTACCAAGAGACCCAGTACTTC. It codes for CAWTLAGMYQETQYF.

This chain's CDR3 is CASSQVTGGKSFF. The CDR3 DNA sequence: TGTGCCAGCAGCCAAGTGACAGGGGGCAAGTCTTTCTTT. The gene calls are TRBV14 and TRBJ1-1, with TRBD1 identical over 10 bases. CDR3 length: 13 residues. Germline-derived CDR1 and CDR2 are SGHDN and FVKESK. The V segment lost 1 base and the J segment 12 bases; nucleotides outside the gene matches: 5.

Concerning this clone: A junction boundary mismatches the germline segment, possibly from a read error. The rearrangement links TRBV11-3 to TRBJ2-7; 7 bases agree with TRBD1. The CDR3 contains 13 residues. Germline V gene data show CDR1 as SGHNT and CDR2 as YENEEA. Here the CDR3 reads CASNLDSDREQYF. CDR3 sequence (DNA): TGTGCCAGCAACTTAGATTCGGACAGGGAGCAGTACTTC.